This TCR beta chain was sequenced during a study of CD8+ T cells in alopecia areata. Trimming removed 3 bases from V and 17 bases from J, with 12 bases in between. Germline V gene lookup returns CDR1 SGHDT and CDR2 YYEEEE. This CDR3 has 11 amino acids. Study observations and caveats: More clonal than normal scalp was lesional scalp, particularly alopecia totalis/universalis. In blood and scalp, many expanded lesional clones persisted during tofacitinib.

The treatment here: oral pan-JAK inhibitor, 5-10 mg twice daily. For this clone: The antigen is not known.

Investigators isolated RNA and reverse transcribed it into cDNA to act as the sequencing template. The table came from immunoSEQ multiplex PCR; TCRdb's copy has only in-frame clones and leaves some out. Among about 150,000 clones listed, 54% were seen once. This specimen was CD8+ T cells sorted from blood, taken at week 4, from a patient treated with tofacitinib. This clonotype was sampled from a human donor with alopecia areata. The chain couples TRBV5-6 to TRBJ1-6; D is possibly TRBD1 (6 bases). The CDR3 DNA is TGTGCCAGCAGCTCCGGGACACTCGTCCACTTT. This gives the protein CASSSGTLVHF.